The present T cell receptor (beta chain) was sequenced within a study of Graves' ophthalmopathy and Graves' hyperthyroidism. Findings and limits, study-wide: Most thyroid clonotypes with frequency above 0.001 were detected in blood too.

V gave up 3 bases and J gave up 4 bases, with 12 bases separating them. The CDR3 loop spans 13 amino acids. Germline V gene lookup returns CDR1 DFQATT and CDR2 SNEGSKA (reference sequence). As the template, RNA transcripts were used to amplify TCR beta CDR3 regions. The first-round RT-PCR employed HTBI primers together with the Qiagen OneStep RT-PCR kit. A multiplex PCR was then performed as the second round. MiXCR was run by TCRdb on the multiplex PCR reads, yielding one entry per CDR3 protein. The repertoire holds around 1.1 million distinct CDR3 sequences, with about two fifths as singletons. In this sample, this clonotype turned up many times. As yet, its antigen is unknown.

The chain uses TRBV20-1 and TRBJ1-1; possibly TRBD1 for D (5 bases). Sequencing was carried out using peripheral blood or thyroid tissue (not recorded which). The receptor comes from an adult man with Graves' hyperthyroidism. The CDR3 spells CSARGRTFTEAFF. DNA of the CDR3: TGCAGTGCTAGGGGGCGGACGTTCACTGAAGCTTTCTTT.